Below, one TCR beta chain is given with its context. The antigen is undetermined. It may be a read error: a sequence one base away is much more abundant. The missing conserved phenylalanine or tryptophan at the end of this CDR3 makes a read error likely. The sample is drawn from a study of T cells in Graves' hyperthyroidism and ophthalmopathy. General study findings and limits: Blood also held most thyroid clonotypes expanded beyond 0.001.

From RNA transcripts, TCR beta CDR3 regions were amplified. In the first-round RT-PCR of the TCR CDR3, the HTBI primer set was used. TCRdb reprocessed the multiplex PCR reads via MiXCR and lists one record per CDR3 protein. This table holds approximately 640,000 distinct CDR3 sequences, roughly 17% found once. Orbital computed tomography, thyroid ultrasound, serum thyroxine and TRAb, and clinical symptoms together informed the diagnoses. Fresh peripheral blood, 7.5 to 10 ml, yielded the PBMCs. The CDR3 is made up of 15 amino acids. Trimming left V 6 bases short and J 0 bases short, with 14 bases between.

Sequencing was carried out using blood. This TCR came from a woman between 25 and 40 years old with Graves' hyperthyroidism. The chain combines TRBV12-3 or TRBV12-4 with TRBJ1-1; a possible D gene is TRBD1 (5 bases). CDR3 in amino acids: CASRPRTDMNTEAFS. CDR3 DNA sequence: TGTGCCAGCAGGCCTCGGACGGACATGAACACTGAAGCTTTCTCT.